This TCR beta chain came from a study of vaccination and CD4 T cells after COVID-19. Study context: Some control cultures received a CEFX pool, which served as the positive control. Others received an HIV-1 Nef pool or no peptide.

The germline V gene encodes CDR1 SEHNR and CDR2 FQNEAQ (reference sequence). Trimming took off 2 bases at V and 6 bases at J, with 23 bases between the two ends. This CDR3 is 18 amino acids long. The treatment denotes: approximately 11-day PBMC culture with coronavirus spike peptide pools or control peptides (ViraFEST assay). In regard to this clonotype: The antigen is unknown.

CD4+ T cells that had been cultured provided DNA sequenced with the Oncomine TCR Beta short-read assay. Genomic DNA from cultured CD4+ T cells was extracted. MiXCR was run by TCRdb on the PCR reads, yielding one entry per CDR3 protein. The sample holds 15,000 to 25,000 distinct CDR3 sequences, around 40% seen once. Sequences were derived from CD4+ T cells from blood, cultured in vitro, sampled before SARS-CoV-2 vaccination. The J gene is TRBJ2-1, the V gene TRBV7-9; D call uncertain. The TCR was taken from a human donor who received a COVID-19 vaccine. The CDR3 region is CASSLHPFHTETVNEQFF. The CDR3 DNA sequence: TGTGCCAGCAGCTTACATCCGTTTCACACAGAAACCGTCAATGAGCAGTTCTTC.